The 28 T cell receptor beta chains below were found in one sample sequenced in a study of siplizumab effects on memory and regulatory T cells. Libraries were prepared by immunoSEQ multiplex PCR; TCRdb keeps only in-frame clonotypes and omits some of them. In the table there are about 70,000 clones, approximately 89% of which are singletons. Sequences were obtained from Tregs sorted from blood. The receptors were sampled from a human donor in good health.

The chain employs TRBV5-1 and TRBJ2-3; 14 bases agree with TRBD2. This CDR3 region has 16 residues. The J segment lost 4 bases and the V segment lost 6 bases, leaving 7 bases of the junction unmatched. CDR1 and CDR2 (germline): SGHRS, YFSETQ. Here the CDR3 reads CASTRLAGGSADTQYF. The CDR3 region has the DNA TGCGCCAGCACCCGACTAGCGGGAGGGTCGGCAGATACGCAGTATTTT. Full variable domain (rest looked up from reference TRBV5-1 and TRBJ2-3): KAGVTQTPRYLIKTRGQQVTLSCSPISGHRSVSWYQQTPGQGLQFLFEYFSETQRNKGNFPGRFSGRQFSNSRSEMNVSTLELGDSALYLCASTRLAGGSADTQYFGPGTRLTVL.

This clone was observed a single time. The rearrangement joins TRBV5-1 to TRBJ1-1; 7 positions match TRBD1. Germline V gene lookup returns CDR1 SGHRS and CDR2 YFSETQ. This CDR3 contains 18 residues. V lost 0 bases to trimming and J lost 1 base; unmatched junction nucleotides: 12. DNA for the CDR3: TGCGCCAGCAGCTTGGGACTTCCGGGACAGTCTTCGAACACTGAAGCTTTCTTT. Amino acids: CASSLGLPGQSSNTEAFF.

DNA of the CDR3: TGTGCCAGCAGAATCCGGGACAGGGTTGACATTCAGTACTTC. It yields the protein CASRIRDRVDIQYF. The chain carries TRBV6-6 and TRBJ2-4, with 9 nucleotides matching TRBD1. V lost 6 bases, J lost 8 bases, and 8 bases stayed unmatched. This CDR3 is 14 amino acids long. The germline V gene has CDR1 MNHNY and CDR2 SVGAGI (reference sequence).

The chain joins TRBV5-5 to TRBJ1-2; the match to TRBD1 covers 7 bases. The V gene end was trimmed by 7 bases and the J gene end by 4 bases; junction bases not matched to a gene: 7. There are 13 residues in the CDR3. The germline V gene has CDR1 SGHKS and CDR2 YYEKEE (reference sequence). CDR3 residues: CASGQESLYGYTF. The CDR3 DNA reads as TGTGCCAGCGGACAGGAGTCCCTCTATGGCTACACCTTC.

The chain combines TRBV7-2 with TRBJ2-7; 8 nucleotides line up with TRBD2. Germline CDR1 SGHTA, CDR2 FQGNSA. Unmatched junction bases numbered 7, after V lost 7 bases and J lost 2 bases. The CDR3 extends over 14 amino acids. The CDR3 coding sequence is TGTGCCAGCACCCCATCGGGGGGGGCCTACGAGCAGTACTTC. Residues: CASTPSGGAYEQYF.

This chain connects TRBV10-1 to TRBJ1-1, with a tentative D call TRBD1 (5 bases). Trimming removed 0 bases at V and 11 bases at J, with 16 bases between. Germline V gene sequence: CDR1 WNHNN, CDR2 SYGVQD (reference sequence). The CDR3 sequence is 14 residues long. DNA of the CDR3: TGCGCCAGCAGTGAGTCGAGGGGCACCAACCGGGCTTTCTTT. Translation gives CASSESRGTNRAFF.

The chain employs TRBV15 and TRBJ2-5, with a tentative D call TRBD1 (6 bases). The J call may be incorrect, as the DNA end agrees better with TRBJ2-7. The germline CDR1 and CDR2 sequences are LNHNV and YYDKDF (reference sequence). CDR3 length: 15 residues. The CDR3 loop reads CATSSFRDNHYEQYF. CDR3 coding DNA: TGTGCCACCAGCAGCTTCCGGGACAATCACTACGAGCAGTACTTC.

As concerns this clone: Compared with germline, one end of the junction differs, possibly owing to a read error. The rearrangement links TRBV19 to TRBJ1-1; tentatively, D is TRBD1 (6 bases). This CDR3 is built from 15 residues. Germline V gives CDR1 LNHDA, CDR2 SQIVND (reference sequence). In nucleotides, the CDR3 is TGTGCCAGTAGTCCTTGGGGTCAGGGGAACACTGGAGCTTTCTTT. Translation gives CASSPWGQGNTGAFF.

This clone has only a few counts. The chain links TRBV7-9 to TRBJ1-2; 12 bases map to TRBD1. The CDR3 loop spans 14 amino acids. The V and J ends lost 5 bases and 8 bases, in that order; junction bases with no gene match: 6. CDR1 and CDR2 (germline): SEHNR, FQNEAQ (reference sequence). The CDR3 sequence is CASSPGQGAGGYTF. In nucleotides, the CDR3 is TGTGCCAGCAGCCCGGGACAGGGGGCAGGGGGCTACACCTTC.

The J gene is TRBJ2-7, the V gene TRBV6-6; D is ambiguous. Trimming shortened V by 2 bases and J by 6 bases, and 8 bases separated the two germline ends. The CDR3 is 12 amino acids. CDR1 MNHNY and CDR2 SVGAGI come from the germline V gene (reference sequence). The CDR3 sequence is CASSYDGSEQYF. The CDR3 nucleotides read TGTGCCAGCAGTTACGATGGGTCCGAGCAGTACTTC.

This clone was observed a single time. The chain employs TRBV7-3 and TRBJ2-3, with TRBD2 matching over 8 bases. The V gene end was trimmed by 2 bases and the J gene end by 3 bases; junction bases not matched to a gene: 7. CDR1 is SGHTA, CDR2 FQGTGA, per germline. This CDR3 comprises 16 residues. CDR3 bases: TGTGCCAGCAGCTTAGGTCGGGGACTAGGGACAGATACGCAGTATTTT. This translates into CASSLGRGLGTDTQYF.

The rearrangement uses TRBV7-9 and TRBJ2-1, with 8 bases aligning to TRBD2. Germline loops: CDR1 SEHNR, CDR2 FQNEAQ (reference sequence). This CDR3 is 17 amino acids long. V lost 2 bases and J lost 8; bases outside the gene matches: 14. The CDR3 DNA follows: TGTGCCAGCAGCTTAAGCTGGGAAAGTAGCGGGATCGATGAGCAGTTCTTC. Amino acids: CASSLSWESSGIDEQFF.

The J gene is TRBJ2-5, the V gene TRBV4-1, with 7 bases aligning to TRBD2. Germline V gene data show CDR1 as MGHRA and CDR2 as YSYEKL. The length of the CDR3 is 15 residues. The J segment lost 2 bases and the V segment lost 4 bases, leaving 7 bases of the junction unmatched. The CDR3 spells CASSPGGRLQETQYF. In DNA, the CDR3 is TGCGCCAGCAGCCCCGGGGGGAGGTTACAAGAGACCCAGTACTTC.

The CDR3 sequence: CAISEFLAGASIRQFF. CDR3 nucleotide sequence: TGTGCCATCAGTGAGTTCCTAGCGGGAGCATCTATACGGCAGTTCTTC. The genes are TRBV10-3 and TRBJ2-1; the match to TRBD2 covers 10 bases. The CDR3 length is 16 residues. Trimming removed 1 base from V and 12 bases from J; junction bases left unmatched: 12. Looked up from germline, CDR1 is ENHRY and CDR2 is SYGVKD.

J is TRBJ1-4 and V is TRBV7-9, with D possibly matching TRBD1 (5 bases). Looked up from germline, CDR1 is SEHNR and CDR2 is FQNEAQ (reference sequence). V lost 5 bases and J lost 4, with 17 bases in between. There are 16 residues in the CDR3. CDR3 sequence: CASSPGVNRLNEKLFF. CDR3 DNA: TGTGCCAGCAGCCCCGGGGTTAACAGGCTTAATGAAAAACTGTTTTTT.

The CDR3 bases are TGTGCCAGCAGCTTAGAAGTAGGACTGGGGGACAATGAGCAGTTCTTC. Translation: CASSLEVGLGDNEQFF. This rearrangement joins TRBV7-8 to TRBJ2-1; D is possibly TRBD1 or TRBD2 (5 bases each). The CDR3 contains 16 residues. V was pared by 1 base and J by 5 bases, with 15 bases between. Germline CDR1 SGHVS, CDR2 FQNEAQ. The full variable domain, completed using reference TRBV7-8 and TRBJ2-1, is GAGVSQSPRYKVAKRGQDVALRCDPISGHVSLFWYQQALGQGPEFLTYFQNEAQLDKSGLPSDRFFAERPEGSVSTLKIQRTQQEDSAVYLCASSLEVGLGDNEQFFGPGTRLTVL.

The chain combines TRBV7-2 with TRBJ1-5; D remains unclear. CDR3 length: 15 amino acids. Germline assignment: CDR1 SGHTA and CDR2 FQGNSA. The V end was cut by 1 base, the J end by 1 base, with 8 bases between. CDR3 sequence reads: CASSLGVGSNQPQHF. In DNA, the CDR3 is TGTGCCAGCAGCTTAGGGGTTGGGAGCAATCAGCCCCAGCATTTT.

The chain is built from TRBV19 and TRBJ1-1; D remains unclear. V lost 2 bases and J lost 8, with 9 bases in between. The CDR3 spans 12 residues. Per the germline V gene, CDR1 is LNHDA and CDR2 is SQIVND (reference sequence). Here the CDR3 reads CASSIYPGEAFF. CDR3 nucleotides: TGTGCCAGTAGTATATATCCGGGGGAAGCTTTCTTT.

V and J are TRBV19 and TRBJ1-1; TRBD1 might be the D (6 bases). The CDR3 is made up of 14 amino acids. CDR1 is LNHDA and CDR2 is SQIVND in the germline V gene (reference sequence). V lost 7 bases, J lost 0 bases, and 12 bases lay in between. As DNA, the CDR3 is TGTGCCAGTAATCCCCAGGGGCTGAACACTGAAGCTTTCTTT. Protein sequence: CASNPQGLNTEAFF.

V is TRBV5-4 and J is TRBJ2-7; 7 bases line up with TRBD2. CDR1 SGHNT and CDR2 YYREEE come from the germline V gene (reference sequence). CDR3 size: 17 residues. After removal of 0 bases from V and 0 bases from J, the junction contained 9 bases not matched to a gene. Here the CDR3 DNA reads TGTGCCAGCAGCTTGGCCGTCTTGGCTAGCGGCTCCTACGAGCAGTACTTC. Its protein product is CASSLAVLASGSYEQYF.

V is TRBV7-2 and J is TRBJ2-5; 9 bases match TRBD1. Germline V gives CDR1 SGHTA, CDR2 FQGNSA. The CDR3 is 15 amino acids. V lost 5 bases and J lost 4; bases outside the gene matches: 8. The CDR3 loop reads CASSADRGSGETQYF. The DNA of the CDR3 is TGTGCCAGCAGCGCGGACAGGGGATCAGGAGAGACCCAGTACTTC.

The chain carries TRBV7-2 and TRBJ2-7, with 7 bases lining up with TRBD1. The CDR3 runs to 14 residues. Germline V gene lookup returns CDR1 SGHTA and CDR2 FQGNSA. Unmatched junction bases numbered 5, after V lost 3 bases and J lost 3 bases. CDR3 nucleotides: TGTGCCAGCAGCTTCGGACAGGCGGTCTACGAGCAGTACTTC. It specifies CASSFGQAVYEQYF.

This clone was counted a few times. The CDR3 protein is CASSWTSGRWYEQYF. CDR3 in DNA: TGTGCCAGCAGTTGGACTAGCGGGAGGTGGTACGAGCAGTACTTC. This rearrangement joins TRBV6-5 to TRBJ2-7; 14 bases line up with TRBD2. The length of the CDR3 is 15 residues. V was clipped by 4 bases and J by 4 bases; unmatched bases: 3. Looked up from germline, CDR1 is MNHEY and CDR2 is SVGAGI.

The rearrangement joins TRBV27 to TRBJ1-1; D is unclear. CDR3 length: 13 residues. Trimming took 4 bases from V and 4 from J, leaving 10 bases between them. Germline V CDR1 and CDR2: MNHEY, SMNVEV (reference sequence). CDR3 nucleotide sequence: TGTGCCAGCAGTTCGGGATTCAGCACTGAAGCTTTCTTT. Encoded protein: CASSSGFSTEAFF.

J is TRBJ2-2 and V is TRBV7-9; 7 nucleotides match TRBD1. CDR3 length: 17 residues. CDR1 SEHNR and CDR2 FQNEAQ come from the germline V gene (reference sequence). V lost 10 bases, J lost 5 bases, and 19 bases stayed unmatched. CDR3 bases: TGTGCCAACCAGGCCGACCGTAGACCGACAGGGACCGGGGAGCTGTTTTTT. This gives the protein CANQADRRPTGTGELFF.

The J gene is TRBJ2-2, the V gene TRBV6-1; D ambiguous. Deletions cut 4 bases from V and 6 bases from J, with 9 bases between. This CDR3 spans 13 amino acids. CDR1 MNHNS and CDR2 SASEGT come from the germline V gene. CDR3 nucleotide sequence: TGTGCCAGCAGTGCAGTGGTAGCCGGGGAGCTGTTTTTT. This encodes CASSAVVAGELFF.

This clone has only a few counts. The chain is built from TRBV6-1 and TRBJ2-1; tentative D call: TRBD1 (6 bases). Germline V gives CDR1 MNHNS, CDR2 SASEGT. The CDR3 totals 14 residues. V lost 7 bases and J lost 6, with 16 bases in between. CDR3 nucleotide sequence: TGTGCCAGCAAGTGGGGACATCCCGGCAATGAGCAGTTCTTC. It codes for CASKWGHPGNEQFF.

The chain couples TRBV30 to TRBJ2-7; 7 bases map to TRBD1. V dropped 5 bases and J dropped 5; count of bases not matched to a gene: 12. The length of the CDR3 is 14 residues. From germline, CDR1 is GTSNPN and CDR2 SVGIG (reference sequence). CDR3 region: CAWERRTGRNEQYF. The DNA for the CDR3 is TGTGCCTGGGAAAGGCGGACAGGTCGGAACGAGCAGTACTTC.